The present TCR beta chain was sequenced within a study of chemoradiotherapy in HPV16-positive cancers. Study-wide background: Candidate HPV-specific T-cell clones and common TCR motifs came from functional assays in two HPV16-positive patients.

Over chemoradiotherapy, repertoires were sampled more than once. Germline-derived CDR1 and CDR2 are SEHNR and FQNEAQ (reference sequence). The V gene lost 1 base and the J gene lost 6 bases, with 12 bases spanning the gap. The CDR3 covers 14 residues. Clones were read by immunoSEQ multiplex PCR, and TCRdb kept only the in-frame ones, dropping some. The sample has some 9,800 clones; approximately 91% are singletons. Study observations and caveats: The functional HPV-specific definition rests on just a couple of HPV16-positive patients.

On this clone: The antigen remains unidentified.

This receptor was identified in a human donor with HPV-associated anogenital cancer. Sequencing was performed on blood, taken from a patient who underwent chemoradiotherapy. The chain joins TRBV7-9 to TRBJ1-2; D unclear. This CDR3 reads CASSLGSLANGYTF. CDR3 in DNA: TGTGCCAGCAGCTTAGGATCCCTAGCGAATGGCTACACCTTC. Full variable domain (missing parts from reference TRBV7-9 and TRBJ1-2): DTGVSQNPRHKITKRGQNVTFRCDPISEHNRLYWYRQTLGQGPEFLTYFQNEAQLEKSRLLSDRFSAERPKGSFSTLEIQRTEQGDSAMYLCASSLGSLANGYTFGSGTRLTVV.